The 12 T cell receptor beta chains presented below share a single source sample, sequenced in a study of regulatory T cells in long-lasting Graves disease. Time point noted: newly diagnosed GD, antithyroid drugs for less than 3 months. The TCR library was prepared using RNA isolated from PBMCs. In building TCR beta libraries, iRepertoire HTBI primers were used together with Arm-PCR of CDR3 regions. From the multiplex PCR reads, TCRdb called clonotypes with MiXCR, one entry per CDR3 protein. The sample has hundreds of thousands of distinct CDR3 sequences, roughly 16% seen once. This sample also appeared in a second study, on T cells in Graves' hyperthyroidism and ophthalmopathy.

This sample comprised peripheral blood mononuclear cells (PBMCs), obtained at new diagnosis, from a patient treated with antithyroid drugs. These receptor sequences come from a woman aged 40-65 years with Graves disease.

This clonotype was seen at least ten times. The chain joins TRBV6-2 or TRBV6-3 to TRBJ2-2, with D tentatively TRBD1 or TRBD2 (5 bases each). This CDR3 comprises 15 residues. The V end lost 2 bases, the J end lost 4 bases, and 11 bases lay between the germline ends. The germline V gene encodes CDR1 MNHEY and CDR2 SVGEGT. The DNA of the CDR3 is TGTGCCAGCAGTTACGGGGGAAGAGGCACCGGGGAGCTGTTTTTT. Residues: CASSYGGRGTGELFF.

The gene calls are TRBV20-1 and TRBJ1-6; 9 bases align to TRBD1. The ends lost 5 bases at V and 4 bases at J; junction bases unmatched: 9. Germline CDR1 and CDR2: DFQATT and SNEGSKA (reference sequence). The CDR3 runs to 16 residues. The CDR3 DNA is TGCAGTGCTGAAGGACAGGGGACATGGTATAATTCACCCCTCCACTTT. Translated: CSAEGQGTWYNSPLHF.

This clonotype showed up many times. This chain links TRBV6-2 or TRBV6-3 with TRBJ2-5, with 11 bases identical to TRBD1. The CDR3 totals 15 residues. Germline trimming cut 5 bases from V and 4 bases from J; bases unmatched to any gene: 6. Germline assignment: CDR1 MNHEY and CDR2 SVGEGT. The CDR3 DNA reads TGTGCCAGCAGTGCAGGACAGGGGGCTTCAGAGACCCAGTACTTC. Its translation is CASSAGQGASETQYF.

This clonotype was recorded a few times. The chain links TRBV4-1 to TRBJ2-1, with D perhaps TRBD1 (7 bases). The CDR3 loop spans 14 amino acids. V was shortened by 1 base and J by 12 bases, with 16 bases between the two germline ends. Germline V CDR1 and CDR2: MGHRA, YSYEKL. This CDR3 is CASSQAGGSRGQFF. The CDR3, as DNA: TGCGCCAGCAGCCAAGCAGGGGGGTCTCGGGGGCAGTTCTTC.

Ten or more counts support this clonotype. The genes are TRBV7-3 and TRBJ2-2; tentatively, D is TRBD2 (6 bases). V shed 5 bases and J shed 0 bases, with 10 bases lying between them. From germline, CDR1 is SGHTA and CDR2 FQGTGA. This CDR3 contains 15 residues. The CDR3 loop is CASSPWGANTGELFF. For the CDR3, the DNA is TGTGCCAGCAGCCCCTGGGGGGCGAACACCGGGGAGCTGTTTTTT.

In the case of this clonotype: Just one base apart from a much larger clone, this may be a read error. V gene TRBV20-1 combines with J gene TRBJ2-5; TRBD2 aligns across 13 bases. Germline CDR1 reads DFQATT; CDR2 reads SNEGSKA (reference sequence). The CDR3 extends over 13 amino acids. CDR3 sequence (DNA): TGCAGTGCTCCTACTAGCGGGGGGGAGACCCAGTGCTTC. It is translated as CSAPTSGGETQCF.

This clonotype showed up many times. V usage is TRBV11-2 and J usage is TRBJ2-3, with D hard to call. V was trimmed by 5 bases and J by 4 bases, leaving 13 bases between them. The CDR3 has 14 residues. Per the germline V gene, CDR1 is SGHAT and CDR2 is FQNNGV. CDR3 sequence: CASSVHETPDTQYF. CDR3 coding DNA: TGTGCCAGCAGCGTACACGAGACCCCAGATACGCAGTATTTT.

As DNA, the CDR3 is TGTGCCAGTAGTATAAAAGCGGATTCACCCCTCCACTTT. Amino acid sequence: CASSIKADSPLHF. V is TRBV19 and J is TRBJ1-6; no definite D call. The CDR3 consists of 13 residues. Germline V gene data show CDR1 as LNHDA and CDR2 as SQIVND (reference sequence). Trimming shortened V by 2 bases and J by 8 bases, and 7 bases separated the two germline ends.

This clonotype was recorded at least ten times. J is TRBJ2-5 and V is TRBV18; tentatively, D is TRBD1 or TRBD2 (6 bases each). This CDR3 has 15 amino acids. Germline assignment: CDR1 KGHSH and CDR2 LQKENI. Deletions cut 8 bases from V and 1 base from J, with 17 bases between. CDR3 sequence: CASSPRGGSQETQYF. CDR3 nucleotide sequence: TGTGCCAGCAGCCCAAGAGGGGGGAGCCAAGAGACCCAGTACTTC.

This clonotype was recorded at least ten times. The chain uses TRBV12-3 or TRBV12-4 and TRBJ1-2; D ambiguous. The CDR3 length is 14 residues. V was pared by 3 bases and J by 4 bases, with 12 bases between. The CDR3 loop is CASSFSGSSYGYTF. For the CDR3, the DNA is TGTGCCAGCAGTTTTTCCGGTAGTTCCTATGGCTACACCTTC.

This clonotype appeared a few times. The J gene is TRBJ1-1, the V gene TRBV14; D is perhaps TRBD1 (5 bases). Germline V gene lookup returns CDR1 SGHDN and CDR2 FVKESK. This CDR3 has 13 amino acids. V lost 0 bases, J lost 10 bases, and 12 bases lay in between. This CDR3 is CASSQDRTGGAFF. CDR3 in DNA: TGTGCCAGCAGCCAAGATCGGACTGGGGGAGCTTTCTTT.

This clonotype was seen at least ten times. V is TRBV3-1 and J is TRBJ1-1; D ambiguous. This CDR3 is built from 14 residues. V lost 0 bases and J 5 bases, leaving 10 bases between the germline ends. Germline CDR1 is LGHDT and CDR2 is YNNKEL (reference sequence). CDR3 coding DNA: TGTGCCAGCAGCCAAGATCAATGGAGGACTGAAGCTTTCTTT. Its translation: CASSQDQWRTEAFF.